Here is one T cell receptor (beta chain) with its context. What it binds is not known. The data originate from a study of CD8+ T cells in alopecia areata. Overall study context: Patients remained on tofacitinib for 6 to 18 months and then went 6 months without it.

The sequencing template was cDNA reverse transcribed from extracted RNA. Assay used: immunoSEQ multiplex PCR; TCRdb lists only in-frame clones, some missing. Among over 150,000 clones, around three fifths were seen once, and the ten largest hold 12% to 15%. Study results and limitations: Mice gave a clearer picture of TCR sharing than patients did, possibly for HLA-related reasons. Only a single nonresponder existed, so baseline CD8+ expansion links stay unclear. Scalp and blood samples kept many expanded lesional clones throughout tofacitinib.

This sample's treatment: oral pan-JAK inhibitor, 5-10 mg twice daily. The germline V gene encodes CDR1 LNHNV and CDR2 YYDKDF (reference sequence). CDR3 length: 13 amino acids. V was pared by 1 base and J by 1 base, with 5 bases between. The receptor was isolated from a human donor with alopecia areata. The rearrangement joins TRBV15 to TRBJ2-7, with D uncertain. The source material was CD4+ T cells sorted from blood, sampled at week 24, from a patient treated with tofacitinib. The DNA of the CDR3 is TGTGCCACCAGCAGAGTCCTGTCCTACGAGCAGTACTTC. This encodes CATSRVLSYEQYF.